What follows are 21 T cell receptor beta chains derived from one specimen sequenced in a study of blood T cell repertoires in COVID-19. Generated by immunoSEQ multiplex PCR, the TCRdb table keeps only in-frame clones and is missing some. The data show around 97,000 clones, under 90% seen once. Sample: peripheral blood. These receptors came from a human donor in a cohort sampled during active or convalescent COVID-19.

The V gene is TRBV5-1, the J gene TRBJ2-5; possibly TRBD2 for D (5 bases). This CDR3 is built from 15 residues. Germline assignment: CDR1 SGHRS and CDR2 YFSETQ. Trimming took off 2 bases at V and 0 bases at J, with 11 bases between the two ends. The DNA for the CDR3 is TGCGCCAGCAGCTTTGGTCCGGGGTACCAAGAGACCCAGTACTTC. Translating it yields CASSFGPGYQETQYF.

This clone came up a few times. The chain carries TRBV5-5 and TRBJ2-3; 12 bases fit TRBD2. From germline, CDR1 is SGHKS and CDR2 YYEKEE (reference sequence). This CDR3 has 16 amino acids. V dropped 6 bases and J dropped 6; count of bases not matched to a gene: 11. The CDR3 DNA reads TGTGCCAGCAACGTTCCTTCTAGCGGGGGGGCGGATACGCAGTATTTT. Encoded protein: CASNVPSSGGADTQYF.

This clone turned up a few times. V is TRBV11-3 and J is TRBJ1-4, with D possibly matching TRBD1 (5 bases). The germline V gene has CDR1 SGHNT and CDR2 YENEEA. The CDR3 consists of 14 residues. V shed 2 bases and J shed 8 bases, with 12 bases lying between them. The CDR3: CASSLQAGTEKLFF. CDR3 sequence (DNA): TGTGCCAGCAGCTTACAGGCGGGGACCGAAAAACTGTTTTTT.

The chain carries TRBV5-4 and TRBJ1-4; D remains ambiguous. Trimming took 0 bases from V and 7 from J, leaving 16 bases between them. Germline CDR1 is SGHNT and CDR2 is YYREEE (reference sequence). The length of the CDR3 is 16 residues. The DNA for the CDR3 is TGTGCCAGCAGCTTGGGTCTGACGGATGCGGGTGAAAAACTGTTTTTT. Residues: CASSLGLTDAGEKLFF.

The chain is built from TRBV18 and TRBJ2-5; 7 bases match TRBD1. The CDR3 contains 15 residues. J was trimmed by 2 bases and V by 5 bases; bases with no gene match: 8. In germline, CDR1 is KGHSH, CDR2 LQKENI. CDR3 residues: CASSRQGFGQETQYF. The DNA of the CDR3 is TGTGCCAGCTCAAGACAGGGTTTCGGGCAAGAGACCCAGTACTTC.

The chain employs TRBV12-5 and TRBJ2-1, with 12 bases identical to TRBD1. CDR3 length: 15 residues. The junction had 6 bases not matched to a gene; V was cut back by 4 bases and J by 8 bases. Germline V gene lookup returns CDR1 LGHNT and CDR2 FRNRAP. DNA for the CDR3: TGTGCTAGTGGTTCTCCGGGACAGGGGGCATATGAGCAGTTCTTC. This translates into CASGSPGQGAYEQFF.

The V call is TRBV5-1, the J call TRBJ2-2; D remains unclear. Germline assignment: CDR1 SGHRS and CDR2 YFSETQ. The CDR3 runs to 14 residues. With 0 bases removed from V and 2 bases from J, the gap between germline ends came to 5 bases. The CDR3 coding sequence is TGCGCCAGCAGCTTGGACAGAAACACCGGGGAGCTGTTTTTT. Protein: CASSLDRNTGELFF.

This clone occurred a few times. This rearrangement joins TRBV28 to TRBJ2-3; a weak D match, TRBD1 (6 bases). There are 15 residues in the CDR3. The V end lost 5 bases, the J end lost 1 base, and 13 bases lay between the germline ends. Germline CDR1 reads MDHEN; CDR2 reads SYDVKM. The DNA of the CDR3 is TGTGCCAGCAGTAAAACCCCAGGGGGCACAGATACGCAGTATTTT. This codes for CASSKTPGGTDTQYF. Full variable domain (remainder filled in from reference TRBV28 and TRBJ2-3): DVKVTQSSRYLVKRTGEKVFLECVQDMDHENMFWYRQDPGLGLRLIYFSYDVKMKEKGDIPEGYSVSREKKERFSLILESASTNQTSMYLCASSKTPGGTDTQYFGPGTRLTVL.

In its sample, this clone was seen once. The chain employs TRBV7-9 and TRBJ1-3; D gene uncertain. CDR1 and CDR2 (germline): SEHNR, FQNEAQ (reference sequence). V dropped 5 bases and J dropped 0 bases, with 11 bases sitting between them. This CDR3 comprises 15 residues. Here the CDR3 DNA reads TGTGCCAGCAGCATAAGGGAGAGCTCTGGAAACACCATATATTTT. Translating it yields CASSIRESSGNTIYF.

This clone was observed a single time. The rearrangement uses TRBV10-3 and TRBJ1-2; D is undetermined. Germline assignment: CDR1 ENHRY and CDR2 SYGVKD. The CDR3 spans 13 residues. The germline V and J ends were trimmed by 6 bases and 8 bases, with 16 bases remaining between them. As DNA, the CDR3 is TGTGCCATCAGGGGTTCGGTAGCTGAGGGCTACACCTTC. This encodes CAIRGSVAEGYTF.

The CDR3 spells CASQDRGRGEKLFF. CDR3 DNA: TGTGCCAGTCAAGACAGGGGGCGGGGTGAAAAACTGTTTTTT. The V and J genes are TRBV6-1 and TRBJ1-4; 10 bases fit TRBD1. From germline, CDR1 is MNHNS and CDR2 SASEGT. The CDR3 is 14 residues long. J gave up 7 bases and V 9 bases, and 8 bases lay outside the gene matches.

This clone was seen once. The rearrangement joins TRBV10-3 to TRBJ2-5; 14 nucleotides line up with TRBD2. The CDR3 consists of 15 residues. After removal of 10 bases from V and 2 bases from J, the junction contained 6 bases not matched to a gene. CDR1 is ENHRY and CDR2 is SYGVKD in the germline V gene. The CDR3 DNA is TGTGCCACAGGACTAGCGGGGGGTACACAAGAGACCCAGTACTTC. It yields the protein CATGLAGGTQETQYF.

This clone was observed a few times. This chain connects TRBV5-5 to TRBJ1-3, with 9 bases lining up with TRBD1. This CDR3 region has 15 residues. The germline V gene has CDR1 SGHKS and CDR2 YYEKEE (reference sequence). After removal of 2 bases from V and 2 bases from J, the junction contained 2 bases not matched to a gene. The CDR3 reads CASSLQGAPGNTIYF. The CDR3 DNA follows: TGTGCCAGCAGCTTACAGGGGGCGCCTGGAAACACCATATATTTT.

The genes are TRBV11-3 and TRBJ2-3, with 10 positions matching TRBD2. Unmatched junction bases numbered 5, after V lost 1 base and J lost 4 bases. The germline V gene encodes CDR1 SGHNT and CDR2 YENEEA. This CDR3 comprises 16 residues. This chain's CDR3 is CASSLGAGGPADTQYF. CDR3 DNA sequence: TGTGCCAGCAGCTTAGGAGCGGGGGGGCCCGCAGATACGCAGTATTTT.

The V gene is TRBV12-3 or TRBV12-4, the J gene TRBJ1-6; D gene ambiguous. The length of the CDR3 is 12 residues. The ends were cut back, 5 bases at V and 7 bases at J, with 6 bases in the middle. Here the CDR3 DNA reads TGTGCCAGCAGTGCACGGAATTCACCCCTCCACTTT. Translation: CASSARNSPLHF.

The CDR3 bases are TGTGCTAGTGGTTTGGGGAGGGATCAGCCCCAGCATTTT. Translation: CASGLGRDQPQHF. The rearrangement uses TRBV12-5 and TRBJ1-5; D unclear. Trimming stripped 1 base from V and 5 bases from J, with 6 bases between. The CDR3 totals 13 residues. Germline V gene lookup returns CDR1 LGHNT and CDR2 FRNRAP.

The chain couples TRBV12-3 or TRBV12-4 to TRBJ2-1; D is perhaps TRBD1 (6 bases). The CDR3 runs to 13 residues. Between the trimmed V and J ends, which lost 6 bases and 7 bases, there was a span of 13 bases. The CDR3: CASSLGTTNEQFF. The CDR3 coding sequence is TGTGCCAGCAGCCTCGGGACAACTAATGAGCAGTTCTTC.

This chain joins TRBV7-6 and TRBJ2-7; no firm D call. This CDR3 contains 15 residues. V was pared by 6 bases and J by 0 bases, with 15 bases between. CDR1 and CDR2 (germline): SGHVS, FNYEAQ. The chain's CDR3 is CASSPAFGISYEQYF. CDR3 in DNA: TGTGCCAGCAGTCCCGCCTTCGGTATCTCCTACGAGCAGTACTTC.

The rearrangement links TRBV28 to TRBJ1-5; D uncertain. The CDR3 totals 13 residues. V lost 1 base to trimming and J lost 9 bases, with 10 bases between them. Germline assignment: CDR1 MDHEN and CDR2 SYDVKM. The DNA of the CDR3 is TGTGCCAGCAGTTTATTCGTTAGCGGGCCCCAGCATTTT. This sequence encodes CASSLFVSGPQHF.

V and J are TRBV19 and TRBJ1-5; TRBD1 matches at 7 bases. Germline values: CDR1 LNHDA, CDR2 SQIVND (reference sequence). Trimming removed 6 bases from V and 0 bases from J; junction bases left unmatched: 5. The CDR3 loop spans 15 amino acids. The CDR3: CASRGQSFSNQPQHF. The CDR3 coding sequence is TGTGCCAGTAGGGGACAGTCCTTTAGCAATCAGCCCCAGCATTTT. Complete variable domain (other parts from reference TRBV19 and TRBJ1-5): DGGITQSPKYLFRKEGQNVTLSCEQNLNHDAMYWYRQDPGQGLRLIYYSQIVNDFQKGDIAEGYSVSREKKESFPLTVTSAQKNPTAFYLCASRGQSFSNQPQHFGDGTRLSIL.

The chain links TRBV9 to TRBJ1-5; TRBD1 is a possible D gene (6 bases). This CDR3 spans 15 amino acids. Trimming pared 5 bases from V and 3 bases from J, leaving 15 bases between. Germline CDR1 is SGDLS and CDR2 is YYNGEE. The CDR3 DNA is TGTGCCAGCAGTGCGGGGGCTTGGGACAATCAGCCCCAGCATTTT. Residues: CASSAGAWDNQPQHF.